This T cell receptor (beta chain) was recovered during a study of cytomegalovirus exposure and HLA in healthy donors. CDR3 length: 18 amino acids. Germline lookup yields CDR1 SGHDT and CDR2 YYEEEE. The V gene end was trimmed by 0 bases and the J gene end by 5 bases; junction bases not matched to a gene: 10. 60 Vbeta and 13 Jbeta primers were used in PCR. In the original processing: Around 10 million of the approximately 80 million unique TCR beta chains counted in a later analysis were shared. Profiling relied on immunoSEQ multiplex PCR, and the TCRdb table lists in-frame clones only, not all of them. That table is the source of V, J and clone size, and D and trimming were worked out from the DNA. The table lists about 100,000 clones, 82% of them singletons, with roughly 2.5% in the top ten.

The J gene is TRBJ2-5, the V gene TRBV5-6; 13 bases agree with TRBD2. The specimen was PBMCs. The TCR sequence derives from a man in his thirties or forties in good health and CMV-seropositive. CDR3 in amino acids: CASSLGLRTSGGRETQYF. CDR3 bases: TGTGCCAGCAGCTTGGGGCTACGGACTAGCGGGGGTCGGGAGACCCAGTACTTC.